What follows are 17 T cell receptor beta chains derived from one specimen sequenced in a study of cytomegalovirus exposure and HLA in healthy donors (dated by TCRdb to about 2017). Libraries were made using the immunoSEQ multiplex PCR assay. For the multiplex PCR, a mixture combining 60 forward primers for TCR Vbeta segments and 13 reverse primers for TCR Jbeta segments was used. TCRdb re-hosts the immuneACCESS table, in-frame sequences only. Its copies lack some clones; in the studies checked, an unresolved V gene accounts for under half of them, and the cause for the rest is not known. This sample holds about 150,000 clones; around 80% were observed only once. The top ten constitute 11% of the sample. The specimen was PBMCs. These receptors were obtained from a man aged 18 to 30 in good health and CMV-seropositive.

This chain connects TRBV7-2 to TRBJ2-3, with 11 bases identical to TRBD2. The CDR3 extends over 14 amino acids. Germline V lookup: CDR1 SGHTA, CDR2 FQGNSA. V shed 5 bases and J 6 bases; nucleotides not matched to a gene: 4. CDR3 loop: CASSPSGGPDTQYF. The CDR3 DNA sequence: TGTGCCAGCAGCCCTAGCGGGGGGCCGGATACGCAGTATTTT.

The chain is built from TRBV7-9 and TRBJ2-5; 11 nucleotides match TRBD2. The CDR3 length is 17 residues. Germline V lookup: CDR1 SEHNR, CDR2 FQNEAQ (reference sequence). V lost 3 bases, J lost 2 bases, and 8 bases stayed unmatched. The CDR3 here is CASSLGQTSGIQETQYF. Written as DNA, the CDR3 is TGTGCCAGCAGCTTGGGCCAGACTAGCGGGATTCAAGAGACCCAGTACTTC.

The CDR3 loop is CASSILGLRGNKENGYTF. DNA for the CDR3: TGTGCCAGTAGTATTTTAGGTCTCAGGGGCAATAAGGAGAATGGCTACACCTTC. The rearrangement uses TRBV19 and TRBJ1-2; possible D gene TRBD1, 6 bases. Germline CDR1 LNHDA, CDR2 SQIVND (reference sequence). V lost 3 bases to trimming and J lost 6 bases, with 26 bases between them. The CDR3 length is 18 residues.

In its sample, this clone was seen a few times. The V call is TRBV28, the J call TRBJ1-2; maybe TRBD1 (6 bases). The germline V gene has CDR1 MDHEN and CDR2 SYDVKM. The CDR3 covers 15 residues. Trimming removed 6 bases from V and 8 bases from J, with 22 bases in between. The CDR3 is CASRNGGAPRGGYTF. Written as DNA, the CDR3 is TGTGCCAGCAGGAATGGGGGGGCCCCCCGGGGAGGCTACACCTTC.

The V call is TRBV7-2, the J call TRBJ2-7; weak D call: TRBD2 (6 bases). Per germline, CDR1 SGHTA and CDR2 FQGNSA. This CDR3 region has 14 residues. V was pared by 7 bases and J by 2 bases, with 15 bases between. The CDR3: CASTIGGAPYEQYF. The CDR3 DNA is TGTGCCAGCACCATAGGAGGGGCCCCCTACGAGCAGTACTTC.

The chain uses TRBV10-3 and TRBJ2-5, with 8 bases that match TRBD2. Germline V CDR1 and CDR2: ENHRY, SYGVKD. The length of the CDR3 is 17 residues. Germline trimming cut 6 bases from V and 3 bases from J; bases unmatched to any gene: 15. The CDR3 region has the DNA TGTGCCATCAGCCCTATTGACGGGGGGGTGTCCGAAGAGACCCAGTACTTC. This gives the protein CAISPIDGGVSEETQYF.

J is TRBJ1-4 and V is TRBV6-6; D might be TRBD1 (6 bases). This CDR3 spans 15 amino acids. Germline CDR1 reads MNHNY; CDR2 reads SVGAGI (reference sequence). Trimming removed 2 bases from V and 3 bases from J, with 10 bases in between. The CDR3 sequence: CASSYGRGPNEKLFF. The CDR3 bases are TGTGCCAGCAGTTACGGCAGGGGCCCTAATGAAAAACTGTTTTTT.

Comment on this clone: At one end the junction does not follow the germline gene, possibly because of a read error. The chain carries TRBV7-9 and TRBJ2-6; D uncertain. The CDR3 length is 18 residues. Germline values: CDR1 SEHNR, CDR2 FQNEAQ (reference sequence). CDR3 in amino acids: CSSSLLQVSISGANVLTF. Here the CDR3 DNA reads TGTTCCAGCAGCTTACTCCAGGTATCAATCTCTGGGGCCAACGTCCTGACTTTC.

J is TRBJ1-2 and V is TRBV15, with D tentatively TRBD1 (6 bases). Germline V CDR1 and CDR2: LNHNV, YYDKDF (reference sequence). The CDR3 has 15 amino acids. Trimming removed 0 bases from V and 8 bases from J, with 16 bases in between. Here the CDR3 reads CATSRDKGDTRGYTF. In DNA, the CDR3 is TGTGCCACCAGCAGAGATAAGGGGGACACGCGGGGCTACACCTTC. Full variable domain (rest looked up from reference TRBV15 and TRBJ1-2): DAMVIQNPRYQVTQFGKPVTLSCSQTLNHNVMYWYQQKSSQAPKLLFHYYDKDFNNEADTPDNFQSRRPNTSFCFLDIRSPGLGDTAMYLCATSRDKGDTRGYTFGSGTRLTVV.

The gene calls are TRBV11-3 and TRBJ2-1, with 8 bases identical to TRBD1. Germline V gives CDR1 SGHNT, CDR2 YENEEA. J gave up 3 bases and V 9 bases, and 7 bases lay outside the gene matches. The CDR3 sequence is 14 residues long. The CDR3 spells CASSSGQGYNEQFF. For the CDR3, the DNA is TGTGCCAGTTCCTCCGGACAGGGCTACAATGAGCAGTTCTTC.

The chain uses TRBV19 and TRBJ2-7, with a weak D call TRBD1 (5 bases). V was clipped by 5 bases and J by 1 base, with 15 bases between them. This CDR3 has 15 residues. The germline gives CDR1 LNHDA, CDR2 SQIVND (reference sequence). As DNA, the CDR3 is TGTGCCAGTAGTCTCGGACACGACGTATCCTACGAGCAGTACTTC. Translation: CASSLGHDVSYEQYF. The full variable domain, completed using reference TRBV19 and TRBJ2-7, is DGGITQSPKYLFRKEGQNVTLSCEQNLNHDAMYWYRQDPGQGLRLIYYSQIVNDFQKGDIAEGYSVSREKKESFPLTVTSAQKNPTAFYLCASSLGHDVSYEQYFGPGTRLTVT.

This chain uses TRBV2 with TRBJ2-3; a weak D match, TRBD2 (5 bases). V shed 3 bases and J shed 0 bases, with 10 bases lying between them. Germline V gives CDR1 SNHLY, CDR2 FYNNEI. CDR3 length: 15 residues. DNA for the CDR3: TGTGCCAGCAGTGAGGGGAGTGCTAGCACAGATACGCAGTATTTT. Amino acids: CASSEGSASTDTQYF.

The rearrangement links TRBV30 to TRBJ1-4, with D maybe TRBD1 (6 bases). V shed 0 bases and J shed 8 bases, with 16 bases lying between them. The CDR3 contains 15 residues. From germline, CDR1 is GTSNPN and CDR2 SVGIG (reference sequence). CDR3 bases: TGTGCCTGGAGTGTGGGGGCAGGAGCTGGGGAAAAACTGTTTTTT. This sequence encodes CAWSVGAGAGEKLFF.

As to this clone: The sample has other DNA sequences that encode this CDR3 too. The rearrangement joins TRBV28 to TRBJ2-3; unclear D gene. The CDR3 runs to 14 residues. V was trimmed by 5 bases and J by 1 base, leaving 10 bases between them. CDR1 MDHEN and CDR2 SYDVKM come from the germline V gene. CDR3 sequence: CASSPLSGTDTQYF. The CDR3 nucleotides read TGTGCCAGCAGTCCCCTTTCCGGCACAGATACGCAGTATTTT.

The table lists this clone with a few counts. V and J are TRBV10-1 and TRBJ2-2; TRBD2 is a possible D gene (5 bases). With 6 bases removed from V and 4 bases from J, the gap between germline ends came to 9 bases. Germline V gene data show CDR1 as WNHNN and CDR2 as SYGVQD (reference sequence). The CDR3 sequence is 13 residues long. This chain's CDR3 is CASRDGLTGELFF. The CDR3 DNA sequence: TGCGCCAGCAGGGACGGACTCACCGGGGAGCTGTTTTTT.

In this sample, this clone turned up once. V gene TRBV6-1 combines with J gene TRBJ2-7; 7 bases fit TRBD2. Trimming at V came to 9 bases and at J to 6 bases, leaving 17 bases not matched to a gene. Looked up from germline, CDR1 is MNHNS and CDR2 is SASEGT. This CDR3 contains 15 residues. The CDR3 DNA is TGTGCCAGTATAAAGTCTAGCGGACTTCTATCCGAGCAGTACTTC. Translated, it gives CASIKSSGLLSEQYF.

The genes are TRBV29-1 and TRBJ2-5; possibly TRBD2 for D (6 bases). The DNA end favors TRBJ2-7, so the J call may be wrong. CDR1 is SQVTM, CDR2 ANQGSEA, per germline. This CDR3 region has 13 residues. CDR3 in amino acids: CSVVLASSYEQYF. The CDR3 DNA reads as TGCAGCGTTGTGCTAGCGAGTTCCTACGAGCAGTACTTC.